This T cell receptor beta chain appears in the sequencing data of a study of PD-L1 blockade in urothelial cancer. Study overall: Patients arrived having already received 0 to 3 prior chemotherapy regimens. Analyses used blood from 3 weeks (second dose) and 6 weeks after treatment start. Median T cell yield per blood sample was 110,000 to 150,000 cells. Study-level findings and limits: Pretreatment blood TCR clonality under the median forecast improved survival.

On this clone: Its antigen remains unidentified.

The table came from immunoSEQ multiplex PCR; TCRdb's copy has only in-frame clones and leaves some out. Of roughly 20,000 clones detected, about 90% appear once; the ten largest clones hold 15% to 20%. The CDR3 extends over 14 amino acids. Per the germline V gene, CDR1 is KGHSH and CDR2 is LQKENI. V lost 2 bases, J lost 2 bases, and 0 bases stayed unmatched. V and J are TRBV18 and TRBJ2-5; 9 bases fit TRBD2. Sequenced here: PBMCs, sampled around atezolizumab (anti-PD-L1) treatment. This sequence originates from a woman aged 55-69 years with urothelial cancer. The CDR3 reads CASSPGLAQETQYF. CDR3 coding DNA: TGTGCCAGCTCACCAGGACTAGCGCAAGAGACCCAGTACTTC. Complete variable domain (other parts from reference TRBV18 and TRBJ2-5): NAGVMQNPRHLVRRRGQEARLRCSPMKGHSHVYWYRQLPEEGLKFMVYLQKENIIDESGMPKERFSAEFPKEGPSILRIQQVVRGDSAAYFCASSPGLAQETQYFGPGTRLLVL.